This T cell receptor beta chain was found in a study of T-cell reconstitution after alpha-beta-depleted transplantation in children. Points from the study as a whole: There were some patients whose high TCRbeta diversity at day 60 came from surviving recipient T cells and thymic progenitors.

CDR3 length: 15 residues. Germline values: CDR1 KGHSH, CDR2 LQKENI. Trimming removed 4 bases at V and 2 bases at J, with 14 bases between. This sample's TCRbeta library carried unique molecular identifier barcodes. TCRdb reprocessed the PCR reads with MiXCR, giving one entry per CDR3 protein. The profile shows 200,000 to 250,000 distinct CDR3 sequences, around 8% of them singletons. This clonotype was picked up a small number of times. Its antigen is unidentified. The specimen comprised PBMCs, mostly from graft donor cells, sampled 180 days after TCRalphabeta/CD19-depleted stem cell transplant. The V and J genes are TRBV18 and TRBJ1-1, with a weak D call TRBD1 (5 bases). This clonotype was sampled from a male patient between 5 and 17 years old who had a stem cell transplant for acute lymphoblastic leukemia, so the T cells may come from the graft donor. The CDR3 region has the DNA TGTGCCAGCTCACTCACCGCCGGGGCAAACACTGAAGCTTTCTTT. It translates to CASSLTAGANTEAFF.